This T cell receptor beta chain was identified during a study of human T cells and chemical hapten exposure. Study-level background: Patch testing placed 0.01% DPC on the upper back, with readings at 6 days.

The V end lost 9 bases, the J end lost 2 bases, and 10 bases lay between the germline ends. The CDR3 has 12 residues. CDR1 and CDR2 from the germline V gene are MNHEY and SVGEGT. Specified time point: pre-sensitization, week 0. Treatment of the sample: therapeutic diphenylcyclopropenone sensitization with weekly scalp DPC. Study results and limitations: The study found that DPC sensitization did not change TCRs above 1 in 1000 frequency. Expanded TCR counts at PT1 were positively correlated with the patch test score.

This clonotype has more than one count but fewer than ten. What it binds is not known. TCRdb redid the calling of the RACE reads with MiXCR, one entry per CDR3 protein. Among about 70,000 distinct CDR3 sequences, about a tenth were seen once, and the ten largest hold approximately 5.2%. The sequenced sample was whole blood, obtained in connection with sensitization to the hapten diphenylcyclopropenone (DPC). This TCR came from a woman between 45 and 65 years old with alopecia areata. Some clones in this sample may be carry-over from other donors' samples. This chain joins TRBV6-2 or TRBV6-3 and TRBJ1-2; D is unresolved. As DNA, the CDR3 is TGTGCCAGTACGGAGCAGAACTATGGCTACACCTTC. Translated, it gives CASTEQNYGYTF.